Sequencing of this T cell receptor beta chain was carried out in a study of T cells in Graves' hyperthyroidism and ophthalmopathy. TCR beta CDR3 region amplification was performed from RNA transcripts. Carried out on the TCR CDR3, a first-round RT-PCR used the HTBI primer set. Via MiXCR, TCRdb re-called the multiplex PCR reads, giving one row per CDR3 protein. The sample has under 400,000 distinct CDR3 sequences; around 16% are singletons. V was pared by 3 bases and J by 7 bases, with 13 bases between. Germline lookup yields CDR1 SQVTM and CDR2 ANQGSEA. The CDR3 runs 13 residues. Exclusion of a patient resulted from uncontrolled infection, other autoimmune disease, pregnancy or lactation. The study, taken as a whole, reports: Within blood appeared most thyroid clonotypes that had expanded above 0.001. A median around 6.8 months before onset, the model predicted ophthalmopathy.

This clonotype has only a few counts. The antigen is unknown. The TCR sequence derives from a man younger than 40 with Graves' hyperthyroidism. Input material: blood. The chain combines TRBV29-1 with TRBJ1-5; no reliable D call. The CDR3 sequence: CSVDGGRGQPQHF. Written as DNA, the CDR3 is TGCAGCGTTGACGGAGGGAGAGGACAGCCCCAGCATTTT. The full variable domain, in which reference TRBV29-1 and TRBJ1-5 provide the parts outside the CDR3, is SAVISQKPSRDICQRGTSLTIQCQVDSQVTMMFWYRQQPGQSLTLIATANQGSEATYESGFVIDKFPISRPNLTFSTLTVSNMSPEDSSIYLCSVDGGRGQPQHFGDGTRLSIL.